This record covers a single TCR beta chain. Its antigen is still unknown. CDR1 is SGHTA, CDR2 FQGTGA, per germline. There are 17 residues in the CDR3. Trimming cost V 0 bases and J 7 bases, with 21 bases left between them. This entry is derived from a study of shared clonotypes between healthy human individuals. Turning to the study itself: Three plates were used per donor for CD4 naive, three for CD4 memory, two for CD8 naive and one for CD8 memory.

Study results and limitations: All-four-donor shared clonotypes had higher generation probabilities than non-shared clonotypes did. Estimated richness values were generally larger in naive subsets than in memory subsets.

Replicate PCRs for sorted subsets used about 200 ng DNA; this equaled tens of thousands of T cell genomes. Sequencing used immunoSEQ multiplex PCR; TCRdb keeps in-frame clones, though not all of them. There are about 2,500,000 clones in the sample; more than 90% occur only once, and 0.13% to 0.15% lies in the top ten. The sample consisted of naive CD4+ T cells sorted from blood. Regarding subset: CD45RA+ positively selected. The clonotype was recovered from a young man in good health. J is TRBJ1-1 and V is TRBV7-3; TRBD1 is a possible D gene (6 bases). The CDR3 spells CASSLTGAYRAGNEAFF. CDR3 in DNA: TGTGCCAGCAGCTTAACCGGAGCTTACAGGGCGGGAAATGAAGCTTTCTTT.